Listed below are T cell receptor beta chains from one sample, sequenced in a study of cytomegalovirus exposure and HLA in healthy donors. Data came from immunoSEQ multiplex PCR; TCRdb stores just in-frame clones and leaves some out. The data show around 75,000 clones, around 85% seen once. The source material was PBMCs. The receptors originated from a man aged 25 to 45 in good health and CMV-seronegative. The CDR3 runs from the conserved cysteine through the conserved F or W. Fields, in order: clone size, D gene, J gene, V gene, CDR3 protein, CDR3 DNA. A D gene is named only where the DNA matches it firmly. Size is omitted from some rows. Given values are once, few, many or a class for expanded clones.

NA | NA | TRBJ2-1 | TRBV4-3 | CASSLTTSERYNEQFF | TGCGCCAGCAGCCTTACTACTTCCGAACGCTACAATGAGCAGTTCTTC
NA | NA | TRBJ2-1 | TRBV11-3 | CASSGGAYNEQFF | TGTGCCAGCAGCGGGGGGGCTTACAATGAGCAGTTCTTC
NA | NA | TRBJ2-7 | TRBV10-3 | CAISEFDVAALGSYEQYF | TGTGCCATCAGTGAGTTCGACGTGGCGGCCCTTGGCTCCTACGAGCAGTACTTC
few | NA | TRBJ1-1 | TRBV6-1 | CASRLQGRESAEAFF | TGTGCCAGCAGACTCCAGGGGCGCGAATCGGCTGAAGCTTTCTTT
NA | NA | TRBJ1-4 | TRBV6-1 | CASSESGDTNEKLFF | TGTGCCAGCAGTGAATCGGGTGATACTAATGAAAAACTGTTTTTT
once | TRBD1 | TRBJ2-7 | TRBV6-5 | CASSTALDRGHEQYF | TGTGCCAGCAGTACGGCCCTCGACAGGGGCCACGAGCAGTACTTC
NA | NA | TRBJ1-2 | TRBV20-1 | CSARVSGGYTF | TGCAGTGCTAGAGTGTCAGGAGGCTACACCTTC
NA | TRBD2 | TRBJ2-1 | TRBV7-9 | CASSTSGRHEQFF | TGTGCCAGCAGCACTAGCGGGCGCCATGAGCAGTTCTTC
NA | TRBD1 | TRBJ1-1 | TRBV5-6 | CASSLRGRITEAFF | TGTGCCAGCAGCTTGAGGGGGCGTATAACTGAAGCTTTCTTT
NA | TRBD1 | TRBJ1-5 | TRBV2 | CASGQGGRQPQHF | TGTGCCAGCGGACAGGGGGGGAGGCAGCCCCAGCATTTT
few | TRBD2 | TRBJ2-3 | TRBV6-4 | CASSDTSGRADTQYF | TGTGCCAGCAGTGACACTAGCGGGAGGGCAGATACGCAGTATTTT
NA | TRBD2 | TRBJ2-7 | TRBV13 | CASSFGLAGYEQYF | TGTGCCAGCAGCTTCGGACTAGCGGGATACGAGCAGTACTTC
NA | TRBD2 | TRBJ2-3 | TRBV15 | CATSRGVAGASDTQYF | TGTGCCACCAGCAGGGGAGTAGCGGGAGCTAGCGATACGCAGTATTTT
NA | NA | TRBJ1-1 | TRBV6-6 | CASSYSQGGEAFF | TGTGCCAGCAGTTACTCCCAGGGCGGTGAAGCTTTCTTT
once | NA | TRBJ1-2 | TRBV9 | CASSGRTANYGYTF | TGTGCCAGCAGCGGGAGGACAGCAAACTATGGCTACACCTTC
once | TRBD1 | TRBJ1-1 | TRBV11-1 | CASSLVEQGEAFF | TGTGCCAGCAGCTTAGTCGAACAGGGGGAAGCTTTCTTT
NA | NA | TRBJ1-1 | TRBV27 | CASSFDSVNTEAFF | TGTGCCAGCAGTTTTGACAGTGTGAACACTGAAGCTTTCTTT
few | NA | TRBJ2-3 | TRBV6-4 | CASSVGGSGTDTQYF | TGTGCCAGCAGTGTGGGCGGGTCCGGCACAGATACGCAGTATTTT
NA | TRBD2 | TRBJ2-1 | TRBV19 | CASSFDSGDYNEQFF | TGTGCCAGTAGTTTCGATAGCGGGGACTACAATGAGCAGTTCTTC
NA | TRBD1 | TRBJ1-1 | TRBV19 | CASSTQRTGDTEAFF | TGTGCCAGTAGTACTCAAAGGACAGGGGATACTGAAGCTTTCTTT
NA | TRBD1 | TRBJ1-2 | TRBV4-3 | CASSQDPRQGGGYTF | TGCGCCAGCAGCCAAGATCCAAGACAGGGGGGTGGCTACACCTTC
NA | TRBD2 | TRBJ2-2 | TRBV7-9 | CASSPFAGGAGELFF | TGTGCCAGCAGCCCCTTCGCGGGAGGGGCCGGGGAGCTGTTTTTT
NA | TRBD1 | TRBJ2-7 | TRBV6-6 | CASSYRRGLHEQYF | TGTGCCAGCAGTTACCGCAGGGGGCTCCACGAGCAGTACTTC
NA | TRBD2 | TRBJ2-5 | TRBV7-8 | CASSEGLAGGQETQYF | TGTGCCAGCAGCGAAGGACTAGCGGGGGGGCAAGAGACCCAGTACTTC
once | TRBD2 | TRBJ2-1 | TRBV6-1 | CASRETSGRDEQFF | TGTGCCAGCAGGGAGACTAGCGGGAGAGATGAGCAGTTCTTC
NA | TRBD1 | TRBJ2-3 | TRBV5-1 | CASSQTGGGSTQYF | TGCGCCAGCAGCCAAACAGGGGGTGGTAGTACGCAGTATTTT
NA | NA | TRBJ1-1 | TRBV7-9 | CASSDGKNTEAFF | TGTGCCAGCAGCGACGGGAAAAACACTGAAGCTTTCTTT
NA | NA | TRBJ1-2 | TRBV25-1 | CASSDPGVSDGYTF | TGTGCCAGCAGTGATCCAGGGGTCTCTGATGGCTACACCTTC
NA | NA | TRBJ1-6 | TRBV4-3 | CASSQDGAGNSPLHF | TGCGCCAGCAGCCAAGATGGGGCAGGGAATTCACCCCTCCACTTT
once | TRBD1 | TRBJ1-4 | TRBV5-1 | CASSLGGQGNEKLFF | TGCGCCAGCAGCTTGGGGGGACAGGGAAATGAAAAACTGTTTTTT
NA | TRBD2 | TRBJ2-1 | TRBV12-5 | CASGPLGTSGSREQFF | TGTGCTAGTGGTCCGCTAGGGACTAGCGGGAGTCGGGAGCAGTTCTTC
NA | TRBD1 | TRBJ1-5 | TRBV23-1 | CASSQLPPPLFWDRVKQPQHF | TGCGCCAGCAGTCAACTTCCCCCACCGCTGTTCTGGGACAGGGTGAAGCAGCCCCAGCATTTT
NA | NA | TRBJ2-5 | TRBV15 | CATSNHGQSRGTQYF | TGTGCCACCAGCAACCACGGTCAGAGCCGGGGGACCCAGTACTTC
NA | NA | TRBJ1-3 | TRBV7-8 | CASSLARTVGSGNTIYF | TGTGCCAGCAGCTTAGCGAGAACAGTCGGTTCTGGAAACACCATATATTTT
few | NA | TRBJ2-1 | TRBV2 | CASRGGDRANEQFF | TGTGCCAGCAGGGGGGGAGATAGGGCCAATGAGCAGTTCTTC
NA | TRBD1 | TRBJ1-5 | TRBV19 | CASSPTRDRSLSQPQHF | TGTGCCAGTAGCCCAACTCGGGACAGGTCCCTCAGTCAGCCCCAGCATTTT
NA | NA | TRBJ1-4 | TRBV5-1 | CASSRDGESEKLFF | TGCGCCAGCAGCCGGGATGGGGAAAGCGAAAAACTGTTTTTT